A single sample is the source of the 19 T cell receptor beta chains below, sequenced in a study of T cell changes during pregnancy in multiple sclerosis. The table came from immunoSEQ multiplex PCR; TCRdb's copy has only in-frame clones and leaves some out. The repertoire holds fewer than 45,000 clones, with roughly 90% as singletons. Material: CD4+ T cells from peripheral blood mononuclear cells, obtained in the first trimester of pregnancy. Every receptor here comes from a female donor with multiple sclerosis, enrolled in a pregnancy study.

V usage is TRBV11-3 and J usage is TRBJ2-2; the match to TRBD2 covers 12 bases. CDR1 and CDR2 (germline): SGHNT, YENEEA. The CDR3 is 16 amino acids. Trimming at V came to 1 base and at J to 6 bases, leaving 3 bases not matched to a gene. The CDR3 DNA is TGTGCCAGCAGCTTAGGACTAGCGGGAGCCCCCGGGGAGCTGTTTTTT. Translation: CASSLGLAGAPGELFF.

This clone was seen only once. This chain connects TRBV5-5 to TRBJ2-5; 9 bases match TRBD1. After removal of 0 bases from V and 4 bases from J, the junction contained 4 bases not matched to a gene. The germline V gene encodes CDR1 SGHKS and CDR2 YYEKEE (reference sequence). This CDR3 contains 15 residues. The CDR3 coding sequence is TGTGCCAGCAGCTTGGACAGGGGGCAATTAGAGACCCAGTACTTC. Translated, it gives CASSLDRGQLETQYF.

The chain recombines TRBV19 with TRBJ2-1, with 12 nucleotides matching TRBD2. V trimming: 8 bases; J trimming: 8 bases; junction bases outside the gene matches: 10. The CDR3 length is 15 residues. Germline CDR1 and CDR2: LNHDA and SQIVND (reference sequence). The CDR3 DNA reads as TGTGCCAGTGGACCTTGGACTAGCGGGACATATGAGCAGTTCTTC. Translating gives CASGPWTSGTYEQFF.

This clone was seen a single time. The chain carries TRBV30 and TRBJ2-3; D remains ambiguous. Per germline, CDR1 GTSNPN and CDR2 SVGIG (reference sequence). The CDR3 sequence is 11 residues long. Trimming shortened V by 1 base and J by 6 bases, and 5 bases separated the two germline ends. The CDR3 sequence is CAWSERDTQYF. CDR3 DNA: TGTGCCTGGAGTGAGAGGGATACGCAGTATTTT.

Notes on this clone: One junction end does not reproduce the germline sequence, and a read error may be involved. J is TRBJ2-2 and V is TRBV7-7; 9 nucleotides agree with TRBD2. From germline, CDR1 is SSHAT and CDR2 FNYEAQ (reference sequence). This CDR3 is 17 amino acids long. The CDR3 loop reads CASSPVASGIGIGELFF. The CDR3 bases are TGTGCTAGCAGCCCAGTGGCTAGCGGGATAGGTATCGGGGAGCTGTTTTTT.

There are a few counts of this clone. The CDR3 region is CASSLGQGPYEQYF. The CDR3 DNA follows: TGTGCCAGCAGCTTAGGACAGGGGCCCTACGAGCAGTACTTC. V gene TRBV11-1 combines with J gene TRBJ2-7; the match to TRBD1 covers 8 bases. The CDR3 is 14 amino acids. CDR1 and CDR2 (germline): SGHAT, FQDESV (reference sequence). Trimming at V came to 1 base and at J to 2 bases, leaving 1 base not matched to a gene.

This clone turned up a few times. The CDR3 loop is CASSFSPDTYNEQFF. CDR3 in DNA: TGTGCCAGCAGCTTCTCACCCGACACCTACAATGAGCAGTTCTTC. The chain employs TRBV5-5 and TRBJ2-1; D not resolved. Germline values: CDR1 SGHKS, CDR2 YYEKEE (reference sequence). Trimming stripped 2 bases from V and 2 bases from J, with 11 bases between. CDR3 length equals 15 residues.

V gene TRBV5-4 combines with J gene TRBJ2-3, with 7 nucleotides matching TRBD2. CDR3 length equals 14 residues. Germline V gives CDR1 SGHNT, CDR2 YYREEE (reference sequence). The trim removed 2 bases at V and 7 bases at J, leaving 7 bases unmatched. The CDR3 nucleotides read TGTGCCAGCAGCTTCGAGCGGGAAGTGTATACGCAGTATTTT. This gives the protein CASSFEREVYTQYF.

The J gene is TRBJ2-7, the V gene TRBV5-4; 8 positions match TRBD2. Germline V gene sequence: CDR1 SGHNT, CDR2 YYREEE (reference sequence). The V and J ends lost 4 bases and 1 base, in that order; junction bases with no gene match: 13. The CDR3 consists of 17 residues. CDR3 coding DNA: TGTGCCAGCAGCGGTGGACGGGGGGGTAAGCAGTCCTACGAGCAGTACTTC. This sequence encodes CASSGGRGGKQSYEQYF.

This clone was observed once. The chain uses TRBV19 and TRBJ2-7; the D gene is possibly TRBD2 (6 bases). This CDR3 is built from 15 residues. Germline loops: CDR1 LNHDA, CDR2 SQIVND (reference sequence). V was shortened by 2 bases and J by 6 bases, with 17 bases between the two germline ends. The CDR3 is CASSISRGKRSEQYF. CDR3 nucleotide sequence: TGTGCCAGTAGTATATCGCGCGGGAAAAGGAGCGAGCAGTACTTC.

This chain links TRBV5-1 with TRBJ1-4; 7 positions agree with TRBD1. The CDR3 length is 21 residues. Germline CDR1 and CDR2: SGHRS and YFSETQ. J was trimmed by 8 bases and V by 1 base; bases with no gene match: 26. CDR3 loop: CASSLNEPTGNPEFDREKLFF. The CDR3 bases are TGCGCCAGCAGCTTGAACGAACCGACAGGGAACCCAGAATTCGATCGGGAAAAACTGTTTTTT.

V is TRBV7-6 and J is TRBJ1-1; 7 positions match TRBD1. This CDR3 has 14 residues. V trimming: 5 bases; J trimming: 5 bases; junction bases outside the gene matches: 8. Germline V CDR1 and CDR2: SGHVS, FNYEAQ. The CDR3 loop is CASSRDLRGTEAFF. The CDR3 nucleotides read TGTGCCAGCAGCAGGGACCTCAGGGGGACTGAAGCTTTCTTT.

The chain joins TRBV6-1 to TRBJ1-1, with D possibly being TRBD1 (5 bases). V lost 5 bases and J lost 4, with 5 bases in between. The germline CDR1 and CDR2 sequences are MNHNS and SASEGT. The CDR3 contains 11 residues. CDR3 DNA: TGTGCCAGCAGTAGGGGCACTGAAGCTTTCTTT. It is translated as CASSRGTEAFF.

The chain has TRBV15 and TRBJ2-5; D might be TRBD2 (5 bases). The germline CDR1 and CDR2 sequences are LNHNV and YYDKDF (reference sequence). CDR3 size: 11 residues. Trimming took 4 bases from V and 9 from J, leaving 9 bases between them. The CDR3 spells CATSIRGSQYF. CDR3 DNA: TGTGCCACCAGCATCCGGGGTTCCCAGTACTTC.

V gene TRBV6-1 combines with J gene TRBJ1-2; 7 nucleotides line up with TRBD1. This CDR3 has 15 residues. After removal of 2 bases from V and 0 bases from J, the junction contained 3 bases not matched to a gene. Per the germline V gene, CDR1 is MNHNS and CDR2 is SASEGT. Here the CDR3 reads CASSEQGVANYGYTF. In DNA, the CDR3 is TGTGCCAGCAGTGAACAGGGGGTAGCTAACTATGGCTACACCTTC.

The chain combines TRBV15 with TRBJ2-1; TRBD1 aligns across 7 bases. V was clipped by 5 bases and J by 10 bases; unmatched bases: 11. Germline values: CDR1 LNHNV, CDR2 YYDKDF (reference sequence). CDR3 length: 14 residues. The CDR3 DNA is TGTGCCACCAGCGGACTTCAGGGGGTGGGGGAGCAGTTCTTC. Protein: CATSGLQGVGEQFF.

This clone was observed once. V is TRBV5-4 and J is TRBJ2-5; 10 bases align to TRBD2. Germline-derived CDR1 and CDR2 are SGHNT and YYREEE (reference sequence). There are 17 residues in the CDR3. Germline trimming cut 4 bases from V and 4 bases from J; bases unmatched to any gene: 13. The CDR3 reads CASSPLRSGRALETQYF. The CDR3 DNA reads TGTGCCAGCAGCCCCCTAAGGAGCGGGAGGGCCCTAGAGACCCAGTACTTC.

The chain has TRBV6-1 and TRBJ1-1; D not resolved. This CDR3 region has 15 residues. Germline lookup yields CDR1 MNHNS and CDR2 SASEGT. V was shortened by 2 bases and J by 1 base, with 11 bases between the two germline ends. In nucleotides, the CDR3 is TGTGCCAGCAGTGAACAGCCTCGGGGGAACACTGAAGCTTTCTTT. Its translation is CASSEQPRGNTEAFF.

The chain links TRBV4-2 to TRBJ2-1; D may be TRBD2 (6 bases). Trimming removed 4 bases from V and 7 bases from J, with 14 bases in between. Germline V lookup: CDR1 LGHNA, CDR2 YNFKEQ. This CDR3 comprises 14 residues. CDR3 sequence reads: CASSLLAKGNEQFF. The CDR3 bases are TGTGCCAGCAGCCTCCTAGCGAAAGGGAATGAGCAGTTCTTC.